This T cell receptor (beta chain) was profiled in a study of shared clonotypes between healthy human individuals. Study-wide points: Apart from blood, nothing was sampled; tissue repertoires likely differ.

Genomic DNA from each subset was divided evenly over several immunoSEQ plates. Produced via immunoSEQ multiplex PCR; TCRdb's table is partial and in-frame only. Of approximately 1,000,000 clones in the sample, 70% to 80% were seen once. Germline CDR1 MNHEY, CDR2 SMNVEV (reference sequence). V shed 5 bases, J shed 1 base, and the junction held 11 bases outside the gene matches. The CDR3 contains 17 residues. A remark on this clone: The antigen remains undetermined.

Sequencing input: memory CD4+ T cells from PBMCs. The sample's subset: CD45RA-negative fraction. This sequence originates from a man between 18 and 29 years old in good health. Some clones in this sample may be carry-over from other donors' samples. The gene calls are TRBV27 and TRBJ2-3; 8 bases agree with TRBD2. CDR3 residues: CASSPFTSGRGTDTQYF. CDR3 DNA sequence: TGTGCCAGCAGTCCATTTACTAGCGGACGGGGCACAGATACGCAGTATTTT.